The present entry profiles one T cell receptor (beta chain) with its context. Clones were sequenced by immunoSEQ multiplex PCR, and TCRdb holds only the in-frame ones, with some missing. This table holds tens of thousands of clones, around 83% found once. The data were taken from a study of blood T cell repertoires in COVID-19. Across the study: The cDNA or gDNA used as material had been derived from T cells, B-cell-depleted T cells, or PBMCs.

Germline loops: CDR1 KGHDR, CDR2 SFDVKD. This CDR3 has 13 residues. Losses at the gene ends were 7 bases for V and 1 base for J; bases not matched to a gene: 2. Sequencing used peripheral blood. The chain links TRBV24-1 to TRBJ2-7, with TRBD1 matching 8 bases. The source is a human donor in a cohort sampled during active COVID-19. The CDR3 bases are TGTGCCACCAGCCGGGACAGGTCCTACGAGCAGTACTTC. It translates to CATSRDRSYEQYF.